A single sample gave rise to the 31 T cell receptor beta chains below, sequenced in a study of OX40 agonist ivuxolimab in advanced cancers. The table came from immunoSEQ multiplex PCR; TCRdb's copy has only in-frame clones and leaves some out. The profile shows around 130,000 clones, roughly 95% of them singletons. This specimen consisted of CD4+ or CD8+ T cells sorted from blood, obtained in a trial of the OX40 agonist ivuxolimab. These receptors all come from an adult with an advanced solid tumor such as melanoma, head and neck, liver or kidney cancer.

J is TRBJ2-1 and V is TRBV5-4; no firm D call. Germline V gene data show CDR1 as SGHNT and CDR2 as YYREEE (reference sequence). The ends were cut back, 0 bases at V and 5 bases at J, with 9 bases in the middle. The CDR3 length is 14 residues. This CDR3 reads CASSLGRNDNEQFF. DNA of the CDR3: TGTGCCAGCAGCTTGGGACGGAACGACAATGAGCAGTTCTTC.

The chain joins TRBV25-1 to TRBJ1-2; D gene unclear. This CDR3 is built from 15 residues. CDR1 is MGHDK and CDR2 is SYGVNS in the germline V gene. V was cut by 0 bases and J by 9 bases, with 17 bases left in between. CDR3 in DNA: TGTGCCAGCAGTGAATATAGGCAGCCCTCACGAAGCTACACCTTC. This codes for CASSEYRQPSRSYTF.

V is TRBV19 and J is TRBJ2-1, with D maybe TRBD1 (6 bases). Germline V gene lookup returns CDR1 LNHDA and CDR2 SQIVND (reference sequence). The CDR3 covers 18 residues. Trimming pared 3 bases from V and 0 bases from J, leaving 18 bases between. This CDR3 reads CASSMDPRGASSYNEQFF. CDR3 nucleotide sequence: TGTGCCAGTAGTATGGACCCCAGGGGTGCAAGCTCCTACAATGAGCAGTTCTTC.

The chain carries TRBV6-5 and TRBJ2-1; D ambiguous. The CDR3 contains 14 residues. Germline CDR1 and CDR2: MNHEY and SVGAGI. V shed 8 bases and J shed 0 bases, with 11 bases lying between them. The DNA for the CDR3 is TGTGCCAGCGGGCCCCGGAGCTCCTACAATGAGCAGTTCTTC. Protein product: CASGPRSSYNEQFF.

The chain combines TRBV7-2 with TRBJ1-6; a possible D gene is TRBD1 (5 bases). Between the trimmed V and J ends, which lost 1 base and 10 bases, there was a span of 14 bases. Germline CDR1 is SGHTA and CDR2 is FQGNSA. The CDR3 consists of 15 residues. This chain's CDR3 is CASSLVSGSGSPLHF. In DNA form, the CDR3 reads TGTGCCAGCAGCTTAGTTTCAGGGAGTGGGTCACCCCTCCACTTT. The full variable domain, in which reference TRBV7-2 and TRBJ1-6 provide the parts outside the CDR3, is GAGVSQSPSNKVTEKGKDVELRCDPISGHTALYWYRQSLGQGLEFLIYFQGNSAPDKSGLPSDRFSAERTGGSVSTLTIQRTQQEDSAVYLCASSLVSGSGSPLHFGNGTRLTVT.

In nucleotides, the CDR3 is TGTGCCAGCAGCACCGGGACTAGCGGGAGCACAGATACGCAGTATTTT. Encoded protein: CASSTGTSGSTDTQYF. V gene TRBV7-3 combines with J gene TRBJ2-3, with TRBD2 identical over 12 bases. V lost 5 bases to trimming and J lost 0 bases; unmatched junction nucleotides: 3. The CDR3 has 16 residues. Per germline, CDR1 SGHTA and CDR2 FQGTGA. Full variable domain (remainder filled in from reference TRBV7-3 and TRBJ2-3): GAGVSQTPSNKVTEKGKYVELRCDPISGHTALYWYRQSLGQGPEFLIYFQGTGAADDSGLPNDRFFAVRPEGSVSTLKIQRTERGDSAVYLCASSTGTSGSTDTQYFGPGTRLTVL.

The chain couples TRBV28 to TRBJ1-4, with TRBD1 identical over 7 bases. J gave up 10 bases and V 6 bases, and 14 bases lay outside the gene matches. The CDR3 consists of 15 residues. CDR1 is MDHEN, CDR2 SYDVKM, per germline. CDR3 in DNA: TGTGCCAGCAGACCAGGGACAGAGGGCATCGGAAAACTGTTTTTT. Translated, it gives CASRPGTEGIGKLFF.

The genes are TRBV12-5 and TRBJ1-6, with unresolved D. This CDR3 contains 13 residues. CDR1 LGHNT and CDR2 FRNRAP come from the germline V gene. V dropped 6 bases and J dropped 13 bases, with 16 bases sitting between them. DNA for the CDR3: TGTGCTAGTGGCCGGGCCCTGTTTCTCCCCCTCCACTTT. Translating gives CASGRALFLPLHF.

The chain has TRBV5-4 and TRBJ2-1; the match to TRBD2 covers 15 bases. This CDR3 contains 15 residues. Losses at the gene ends were 4 bases for V and 6 bases for J; bases not matched to a gene: 2. Germline CDR1 and CDR2: SGHNT and YYREEE (reference sequence). The CDR3 coding sequence is TGTGCCAGCAGCCGGACTAGCGGGAGGGGCAATGAGCAGTTCTTC. Protein sequence: CASSRTSGRGNEQFF.

The J gene is TRBJ2-3, the V gene TRBV10-1, with D maybe TRBD2 (5 bases). CDR1 is WNHNN and CDR2 is SYGVQD in the germline V gene (reference sequence). This CDR3 is built from 15 residues. The V and J ends lost 6 bases and 2 bases respectively, with 15 bases between them. CDR3 loop: CASSRYGLNTDTQYF. CDR3 DNA sequence: TGCGCCAGCAGCCGCTACGGACTGAACACAGATACGCAGTATTTT.

This clone has more than one count but fewer than ten. CDR3 sequence reads: CASSLALYGDTQYF. The CDR3 DNA reads as TGCGCCAGCAGCTTGGCGCTTTACGGGGATACGCAGTATTTT. This sequence joins TRBV5-1 and TRBJ2-3, with no clear D. Trimming pared 0 bases from V and 6 bases from J, leaving 11 bases between. Germline CDR1 and CDR2: SGHRS and YFSETQ. The CDR3 is 14 residues long.

V gene TRBV20-1 combines with J gene TRBJ2-1; D perhaps matches TRBD2 (6 bases). Per the germline V gene, CDR1 is DFQATT and CDR2 is SNEGSKA (reference sequence). Trimming stripped 3 bases from V and 10 bases from J, with 10 bases between. The length of the CDR3 is 11 residues. The CDR3 region has the DNA TGCAGTGCTAGTCCCCGGGGGGAGCAGTTCTTC. This translates into CSASPRGEQFF.

This clone was recorded only once. The chain joins TRBV9 to TRBJ2-1; 8 bases map to TRBD2. V was clipped by 3 bases and J by 0 bases; unmatched bases: 5. The germline V gene encodes CDR1 SGDLS and CDR2 YYNGEE. The CDR3 consists of 16 residues. CDR3 protein: CASSATSGLSYNEQFF. DNA of the CDR3: TGTGCCAGCAGCGCCACTAGCGGACTCTCCTACAATGAGCAGTTCTTC.

V and J are TRBV15 and TRBJ2-5; no reliable D call. The length of the CDR3 is 13 residues. V was cut by 2 bases and J by 5 bases, with 9 bases left in between. In germline, CDR1 is LNHNV, CDR2 YYDKDF (reference sequence). CDR3 residues: CATSRNNGETQYF. In DNA form, the CDR3 reads TGTGCCACCAGCAGAAACAACGGGGAGACCCAGTACTTC.

The chain combines TRBV11-2 with TRBJ2-2, with no clear D. Germline assignment: CDR1 SGHAT and CDR2 FQNNGV. V was trimmed by 1 base and J by 1 base, leaving 4 bases between them. CDR3 length: 14 amino acids. Written as DNA, the CDR3 is TGTGCCAGCAGCTTAGTGCGGAACACCGGGGAGCTGTTTTTT. This sequence encodes CASSLVRNTGELFF.

The chain uses TRBV2 and TRBJ1-5; possible D gene TRBD1, 5 bases. The CDR3 runs 14 residues. Germline V gene data show CDR1 as SNHLY and CDR2 as FYNNEI. V lost 3 bases to trimming and J lost 4 bases, with 10 bases between them. This chain's CDR3 is CASSDLNRNQPQHF. The CDR3, as DNA: TGTGCCAGCAGTGATTTAAACAGGAATCAGCCCCAGCATTTT.

V and J are TRBV4-2 and TRBJ1-5; D perhaps matches TRBD1 (5 bases). Trimming cost V 4 bases and J 0 bases, with 16 bases left between them. Germline assignment: CDR1 LGHNA and CDR2 YNFKEQ. The CDR3 runs to 17 residues. For the CDR3, the DNA is TGTGCCAGCAGCCTTGGCGTAGGGGCGGATAGCAATCAGCCCCAGCATTTT. Translated: CASSLGVGADSNQPQHF.

The V call is TRBV7-3, the J call TRBJ2-3; D not resolved. CDR1 and CDR2 from the germline V gene are SGHTA and FQGTGA. V lost 5 bases and J 5 bases, leaving 8 bases between the germline ends. CDR3 length: 12 amino acids. The chain's CDR3 is CASSPTGDTQYF. The CDR3 nucleotides are TGTGCCAGCAGCCCGACGGGAGATACGCAGTATTTT. The entire variable domain, with the rest obtained from reference TRBV7-3 and TRBJ2-3, is as follows: GAGVSQTPSNKVTEKGKYVELRCDPISGHTALYWYRQSLGQGPEFLIYFQGTGAADDSGLPNDRFFAVRPEGSVSTLKIQRTERGDSAVYLCASSPTGDTQYFGPGTRLTVL.

J is TRBJ2-5 and V is TRBV29-1, with 9 nucleotides matching TRBD1. Per the germline V gene, CDR1 is SQVTM and CDR2 is ANQGSEA. The CDR3 runs to 14 residues. The V and J ends lost 3 bases and 2 bases, in that order; junction bases with no gene match: 4. The DNA of the CDR3 is TGCAGCGTTGACGGGGACAGGGATCAAGAGACCCAGTACTTC. Encoded protein: CSVDGDRDQETQYF.

This chain uses TRBV5-1 with TRBJ2-5; 8 nucleotides line up with TRBD1. The CDR3 covers 14 residues. The J segment lost 2 bases and the V segment lost 0 bases, leaving 0 bases of the junction unmatched. Germline CDR1 SGHRS, CDR2 YFSETQ. CDR3 DNA: TGCGCCAGCAGCTTGGGGACAGGGCAAGAGACCCAGTACTTC. Translation gives CASSLGTGQETQYF. The full variable domain, its missing parts supplied by reference TRBV5-1 and TRBJ2-5, is KAGVTQTPRYLIKTRGQQVTLSCSPISGHRSVSWYQQTPGQGLQFLFEYFSETQRNKGNFPGRFSGRQFSNSRSEMNVSTLELGDSALYLCASSLGTGQETQYFGPGTRLLVL.

This chain uses TRBV5-1 with TRBJ2-5, with 8 bases that match TRBD2. The germline gives CDR1 SGHRS, CDR2 YFSETQ. This CDR3 region has 14 residues. V lost 7 bases and J lost 1; bases outside the gene matches: 6. The CDR3 loop is CASSRGGVQETQYF. CDR3 coding DNA: TGCGCCAGCTCCCGGGGGGGCGTCCAAGAGACCCAGTACTTC.

This clone was observed a single time. The J gene is TRBJ2-7, the V gene TRBV2, with 13 bases that match TRBD2. The CDR3 is 16 amino acids. Germline CDR1 is SNHLY and CDR2 is FYNNEI. J gave up 3 bases and V 6 bases, and 8 bases lay outside the gene matches. The CDR3 sequence is CASSPPGTSGIYEQYF. For the CDR3, the DNA is TGTGCCAGCAGCCCCCCTGGGACTAGCGGGATCTACGAGCAGTACTTC.

In its sample, this clone was seen once. The chain joins TRBV19 to TRBJ2-6, with TRBD1 matching over 8 bases. The CDR3 loop spans 17 amino acids. Per the germline V gene, CDR1 is LNHDA and CDR2 is SQIVND (reference sequence). The V and J ends lost 1 base and 3 bases, in that order; junction bases with no gene match: 5. The CDR3 DNA follows: TGTGCCAGTAGTATAGTGCAGGGGGCAGATGGGGCCAACGTCCTGACTTTC. It codes for CASSIVQGADGANVLTF.

The J gene is TRBJ2-3, the V gene TRBV5-6, with D tentatively TRBD1 (5 bases). V was pared by 10 bases and J by 5 bases, with 20 bases between. Germline CDR1 SGHDT, CDR2 YYEEEE. The CDR3 contains 14 residues. CDR3 region: CASAQDTRKDTQYF. CDR3 in DNA: TGTGCCTCTGCACAGGACACACGGAAAGATACGCAGTATTTT.

In the case of this clone: Other nucleotide sequences in the sample specify the same CDR3. V and J are TRBV9 and TRBJ2-3; D remains ambiguous. V was cut by 0 bases and J by 5 bases, with 4 bases left in between. CDR3 length equals 12 residues. Germline V gene sequence: CDR1 SGDLS, CDR2 YYNGEE. CDR3 sequence (DNA): TGTGCCAGCAGCGTAGAGTTAGATACGCAGTATTTT. Translating it yields CASSVELDTQYF.

The chain couples TRBV15 to TRBJ1-4, with D hard to call. Germline CDR1 LNHNV, CDR2 YYDKDF (reference sequence). V lost 0 bases, J lost 10 bases, and 6 bases lay in between. CDR3 length equals 12 residues. CDR3 sequence reads: CATSRDFGKLFF. The CDR3 DNA reads TGTGCCACCAGCAGAGATTTCGGAAAACTGTTTTTT.

The genes are TRBV9 and TRBJ2-2; D is tentatively TRBD1 or TRBD2 (5 bases each). Germline values: CDR1 SGDLS, CDR2 YYNGEE. Trimming pared 0 bases from V and 4 bases from J, leaving 13 bases between. The CDR3 covers 16 residues. CDR3 DNA sequence: TGTGCCAGCAGCGTAGCTCTCGGGACCTCCACCGGGGAGCTGTTTTTT. Translation: CASSVALGTSTGELFF.

The J gene is TRBJ2-6, the V gene TRBV18; D is unresolved. The ends were cut back, 2 bases at V and 0 bases at J, with 8 bases in the middle. This CDR3 contains 16 residues. Germline V lookup: CDR1 KGHSH, CDR2 LQKENI. In DNA, the CDR3 is TGTGCCAGCTCACCATATCTGAGCTCTGGGGCCAACGTCCTGACTTTC. Protein product: CASSPYLSSGANVLTF.

The chain carries TRBV6-5 and TRBJ2-7; D unclear. The CDR3 contains 15 residues. Germline V gives CDR1 MNHEY, CDR2 SVGAGI. Trimming removed 2 bases at V and 2 bases at J, with 13 bases between. The CDR3 bases are TGTGCCAGCAGTTACCCCGGCAGGTTAACCTACGAGCAGTACTTC. It is translated as CASSYPGRLTYEQYF.

Details on this clone: The same CDR3 is also encoded by other DNA sequences in this sample. The chain links TRBV19 to TRBJ2-2; 8 positions agree with TRBD2. CDR3 size: 14 residues. The V gene's germline CDR1 is LNHDA and CDR2 SQIVND (reference sequence). Trimming removed 10 bases from V and 4 bases from J; junction bases left unmatched: 8. The CDR3 nucleotides are TGTGCCACCTCGGGAGGGCCTAGCACCGGGGAGCTGTTTTTT. It translates to CATSGGPSTGELFF.

The chain has TRBV18 and TRBJ2-7, with D tentatively TRBD1 (6 bases). The CDR3 runs to 14 residues. Deletions cut 0 bases from V and 2 bases from J, with 8 bases between. Germline lookup yields CDR1 KGHSH and CDR2 LQKENI. The CDR3 spells CASSPPGQTYEQYF. DNA of the CDR3: TGTGCCAGCTCACCACCAGGACAGACCTACGAGCAGTACTTC.